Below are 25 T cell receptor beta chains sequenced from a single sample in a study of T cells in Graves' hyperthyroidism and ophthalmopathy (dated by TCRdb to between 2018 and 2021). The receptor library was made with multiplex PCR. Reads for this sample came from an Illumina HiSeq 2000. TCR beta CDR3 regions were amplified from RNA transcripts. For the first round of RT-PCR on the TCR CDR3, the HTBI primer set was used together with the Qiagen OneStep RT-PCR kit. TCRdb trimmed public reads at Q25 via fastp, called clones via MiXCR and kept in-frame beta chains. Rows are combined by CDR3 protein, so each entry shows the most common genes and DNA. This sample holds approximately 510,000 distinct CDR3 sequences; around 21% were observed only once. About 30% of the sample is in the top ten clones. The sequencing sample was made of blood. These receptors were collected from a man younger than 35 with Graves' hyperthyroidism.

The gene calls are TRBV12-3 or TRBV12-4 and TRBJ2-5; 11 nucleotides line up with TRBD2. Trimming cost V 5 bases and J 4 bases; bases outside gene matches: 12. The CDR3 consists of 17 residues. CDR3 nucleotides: TGTGCCAGCAGTCCCGGGACTAGCGGACAAAGGAGAGAGACCCAGTACTTC. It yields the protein CASSPGTSGQRRETQYF.

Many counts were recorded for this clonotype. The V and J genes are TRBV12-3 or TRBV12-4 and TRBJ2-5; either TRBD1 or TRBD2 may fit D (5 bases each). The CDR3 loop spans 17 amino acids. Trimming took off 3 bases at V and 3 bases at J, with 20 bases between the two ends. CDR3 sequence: CASSFDAWGMAKETQYF. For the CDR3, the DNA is TGTGCCAGCAGTTTTGATGCGTGGGGGATGGCGAAAGAGACCCAGTACTTC.

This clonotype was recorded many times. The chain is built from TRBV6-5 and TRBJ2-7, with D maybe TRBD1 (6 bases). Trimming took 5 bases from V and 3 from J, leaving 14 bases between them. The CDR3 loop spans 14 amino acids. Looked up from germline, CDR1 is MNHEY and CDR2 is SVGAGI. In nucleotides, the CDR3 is TGTGCCAGCAGTCGGACGGACAGACGCTACGAGCAGTACTTC. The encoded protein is CASSRTDRRYEQYF.

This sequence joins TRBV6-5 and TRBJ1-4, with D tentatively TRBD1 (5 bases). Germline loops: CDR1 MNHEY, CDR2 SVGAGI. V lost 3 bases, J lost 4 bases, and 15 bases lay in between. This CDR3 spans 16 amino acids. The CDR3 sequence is CASSYPRDGFNEKLFF. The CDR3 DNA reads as TGTGCCAGCAGTTATCCCCGGGACGGATTTAATGAAAAACTGTTTTTT.

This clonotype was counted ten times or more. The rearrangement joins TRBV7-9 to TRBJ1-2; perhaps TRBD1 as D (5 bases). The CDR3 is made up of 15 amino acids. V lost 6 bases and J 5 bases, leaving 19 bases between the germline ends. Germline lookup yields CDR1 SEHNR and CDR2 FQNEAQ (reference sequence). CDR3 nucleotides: TGTGCCAGCAGTCTCGGACGGGGCGGGGATTATGGCTACACCTTC. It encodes CASSLGRGGDYGYTF.

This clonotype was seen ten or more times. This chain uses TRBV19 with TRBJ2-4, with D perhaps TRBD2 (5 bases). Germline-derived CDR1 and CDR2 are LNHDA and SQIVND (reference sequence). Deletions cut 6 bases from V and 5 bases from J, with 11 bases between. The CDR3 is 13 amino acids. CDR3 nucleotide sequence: TGTGCCAGTAGGTTTGCGGAGGAAAACATTCAGTACTTC. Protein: CASRFAEENIQYF.

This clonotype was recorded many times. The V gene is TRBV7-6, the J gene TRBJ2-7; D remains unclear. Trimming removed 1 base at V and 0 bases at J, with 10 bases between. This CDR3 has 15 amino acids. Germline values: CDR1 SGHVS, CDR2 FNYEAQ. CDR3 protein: CASSLGVGSSYEQYF. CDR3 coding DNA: TGTGCCAGCAGCTTAGGGGTTGGAAGCTCCTACGAGCAGTACTTC.

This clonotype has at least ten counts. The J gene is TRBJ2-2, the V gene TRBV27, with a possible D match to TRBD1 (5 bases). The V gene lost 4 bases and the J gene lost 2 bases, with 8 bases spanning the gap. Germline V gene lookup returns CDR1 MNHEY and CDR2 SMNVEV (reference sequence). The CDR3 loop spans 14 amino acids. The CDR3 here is CASSSQGNTGELFF. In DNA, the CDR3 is TGTGCCAGCAGTTCCCAGGGAAACACCGGGGAGCTGTTTTTT.

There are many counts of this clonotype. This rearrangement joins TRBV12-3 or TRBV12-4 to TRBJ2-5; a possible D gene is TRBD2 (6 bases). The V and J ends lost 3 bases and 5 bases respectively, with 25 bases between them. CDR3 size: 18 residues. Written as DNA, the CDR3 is TGTGCCAGCAGTTTCAAGATCCTGTGGCGGGGCCCTCCGGAGACCCAGTACTTC. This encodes CASSFKILWRGPPETQYF.

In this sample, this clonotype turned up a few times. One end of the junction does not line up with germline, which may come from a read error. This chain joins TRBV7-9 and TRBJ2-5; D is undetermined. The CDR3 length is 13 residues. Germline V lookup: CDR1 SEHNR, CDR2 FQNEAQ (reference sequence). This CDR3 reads CASSFPAGEAQYF. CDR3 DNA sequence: TGTGCCAGCAGCTTCCCTGCCGGAGAGGCCCAGTACTTC.

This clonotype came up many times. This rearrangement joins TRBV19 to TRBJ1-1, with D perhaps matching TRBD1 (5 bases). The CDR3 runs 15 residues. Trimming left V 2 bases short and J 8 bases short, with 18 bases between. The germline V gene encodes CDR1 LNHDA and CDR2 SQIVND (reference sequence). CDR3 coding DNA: TGTGCCAGTAGTATATCCTCCTCCATCTACAGGGAAGCTTTCTTT. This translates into CASSISSSIYREAFF.

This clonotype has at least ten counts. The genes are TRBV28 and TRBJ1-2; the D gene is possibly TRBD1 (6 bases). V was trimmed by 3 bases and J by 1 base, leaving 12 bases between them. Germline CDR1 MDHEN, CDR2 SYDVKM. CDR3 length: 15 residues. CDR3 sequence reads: CASSFHPDSNYGYTF. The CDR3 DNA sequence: TGTGCCAGCAGTTTCCATCCGGACAGTAACTATGGCTACACCTTC.

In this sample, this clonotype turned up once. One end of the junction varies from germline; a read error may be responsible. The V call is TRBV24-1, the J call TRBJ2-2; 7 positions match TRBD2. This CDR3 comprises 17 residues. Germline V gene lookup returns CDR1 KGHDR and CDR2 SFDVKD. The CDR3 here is CATSDLHLAANTGELCF. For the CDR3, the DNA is TGTGCCACCAGTGATCTGCATCTAGCGGCGAACACCGGGGAGCTGTGTTTT.

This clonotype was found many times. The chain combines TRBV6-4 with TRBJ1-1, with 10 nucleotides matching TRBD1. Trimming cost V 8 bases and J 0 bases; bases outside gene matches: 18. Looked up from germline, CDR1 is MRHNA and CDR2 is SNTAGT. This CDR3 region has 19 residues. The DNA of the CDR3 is TGTGCCAGCGCTAGGGACTCTCCGGGACAGGGGCGTTTGAACACTGAAGCTTTCTTT. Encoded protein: CASARDSPGQGRLNTEAFF.

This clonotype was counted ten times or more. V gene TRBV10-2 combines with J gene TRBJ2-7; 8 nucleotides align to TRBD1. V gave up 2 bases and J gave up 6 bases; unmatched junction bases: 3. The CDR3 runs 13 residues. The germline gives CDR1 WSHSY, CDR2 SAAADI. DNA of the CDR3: TGCGCCAGCAGTGAGGGACAGGGCGGCGAGCAGTACTTC. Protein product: CASSEGQGGEQYF.

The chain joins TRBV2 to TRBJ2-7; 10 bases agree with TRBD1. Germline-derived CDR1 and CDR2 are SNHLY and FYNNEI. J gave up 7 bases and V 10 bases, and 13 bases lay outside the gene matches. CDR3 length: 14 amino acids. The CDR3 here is CANRGDRGLGEQYF. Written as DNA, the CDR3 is TGTGCCAACCGAGGGGACAGGGGTCTCGGAGAGCAGTACTTC.

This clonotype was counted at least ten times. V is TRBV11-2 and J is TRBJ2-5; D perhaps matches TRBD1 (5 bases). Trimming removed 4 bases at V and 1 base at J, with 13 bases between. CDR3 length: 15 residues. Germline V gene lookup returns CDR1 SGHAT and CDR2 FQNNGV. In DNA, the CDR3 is TGTGCCAGCAGCTCGGGCCACAGGTCCCAAGAGACCCAGTACTTC. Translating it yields CASSSGHRSQETQYF.

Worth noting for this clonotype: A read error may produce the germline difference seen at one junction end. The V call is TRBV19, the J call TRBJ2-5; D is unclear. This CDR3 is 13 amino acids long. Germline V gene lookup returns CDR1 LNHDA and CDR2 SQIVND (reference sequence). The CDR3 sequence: CASARPGLETKYF. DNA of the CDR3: TGTGCCAGTGCTCGACCTGGATTGGAGACCAAGTACTTC.

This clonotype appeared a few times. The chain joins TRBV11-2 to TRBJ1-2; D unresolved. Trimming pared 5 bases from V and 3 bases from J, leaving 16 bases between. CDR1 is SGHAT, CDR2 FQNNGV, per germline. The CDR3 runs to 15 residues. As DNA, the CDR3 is TGTGCCAGCAGCGTTAATCGACACCCCGACTATGGCTACACCTTC. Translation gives CASSVNRHPDYGYTF.

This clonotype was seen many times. The CDR3 is CASSYLLAGDGDTQYF. CDR3 bases: TGTGCCAGCAGTTACCTTCTAGCGGGGGACGGAGATACGCAGTATTTT. The chain has TRBV6-5 and TRBJ2-3; TRBD2 matches 10 bases. After removal of 2 bases from V and 5 bases from J, the junction contained 7 bases not matched to a gene. There are 16 residues in the CDR3. Germline CDR1 reads MNHEY; CDR2 reads SVGAGI.

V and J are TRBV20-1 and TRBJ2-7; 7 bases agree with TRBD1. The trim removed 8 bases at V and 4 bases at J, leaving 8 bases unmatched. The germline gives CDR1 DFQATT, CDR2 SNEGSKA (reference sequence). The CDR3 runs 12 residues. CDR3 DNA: TGCAGTCCCACGGACAGGAGGTACGAGCAGTACTTC. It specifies CSPTDRRYEQYF.

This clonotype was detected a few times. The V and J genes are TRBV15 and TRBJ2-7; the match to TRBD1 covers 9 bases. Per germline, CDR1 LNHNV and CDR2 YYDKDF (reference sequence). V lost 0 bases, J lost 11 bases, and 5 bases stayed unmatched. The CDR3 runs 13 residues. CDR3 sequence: CATSRDARDREYF. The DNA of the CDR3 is TGTGCCACCAGCAGAGATGCGCGGGACAGGGAGTACTTC. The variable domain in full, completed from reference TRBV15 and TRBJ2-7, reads DAMVIQNPRYQVTQFGKPVTLSCSQTLNHNVMYWYQQKSSQAPKLLFHYYDKDFNNEADTPDNFQSRRPNTSFCFLDIRSPGLGDTAMYLCATSRDARDREYFGPGTRLTVT.

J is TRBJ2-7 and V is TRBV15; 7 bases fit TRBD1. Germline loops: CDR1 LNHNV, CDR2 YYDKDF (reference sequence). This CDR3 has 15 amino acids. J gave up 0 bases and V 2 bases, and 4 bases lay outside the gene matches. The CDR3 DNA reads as TGTGCCACCAGCAGATCACAGGGGATCTCCTACGAGCAGTACTTC. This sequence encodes CATSRSQGISYEQYF.

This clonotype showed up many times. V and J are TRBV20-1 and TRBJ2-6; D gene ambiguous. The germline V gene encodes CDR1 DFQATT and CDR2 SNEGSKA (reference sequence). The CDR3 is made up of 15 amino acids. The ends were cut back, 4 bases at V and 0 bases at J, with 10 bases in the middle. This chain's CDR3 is CSATSGLSGANVLTF. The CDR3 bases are TGCAGTGCTACCTCCGGGCTCTCTGGGGCCAACGTCCTGACTTTC.

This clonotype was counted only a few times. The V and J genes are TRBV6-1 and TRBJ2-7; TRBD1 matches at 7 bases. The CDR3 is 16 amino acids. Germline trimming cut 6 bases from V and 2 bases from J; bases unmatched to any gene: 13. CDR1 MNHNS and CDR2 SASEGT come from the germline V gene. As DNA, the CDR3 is TGTGCCAGCAGACGATCCTCCGGGACAGAAACCTACGAGCAGTACTTC. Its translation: CASRRSSGTETYEQYF.